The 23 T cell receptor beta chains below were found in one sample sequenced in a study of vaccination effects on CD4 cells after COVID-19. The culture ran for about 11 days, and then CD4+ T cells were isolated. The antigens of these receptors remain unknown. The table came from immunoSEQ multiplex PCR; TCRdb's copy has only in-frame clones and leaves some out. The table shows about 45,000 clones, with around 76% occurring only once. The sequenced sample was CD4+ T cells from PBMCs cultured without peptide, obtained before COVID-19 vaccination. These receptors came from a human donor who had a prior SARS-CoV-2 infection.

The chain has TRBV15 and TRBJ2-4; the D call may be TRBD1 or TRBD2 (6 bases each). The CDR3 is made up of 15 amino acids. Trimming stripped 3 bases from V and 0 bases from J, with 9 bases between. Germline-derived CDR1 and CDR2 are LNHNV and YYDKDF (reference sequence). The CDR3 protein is CATSSGGEAKNIQYF. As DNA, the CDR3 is TGTGCCACCAGCAGCGGGGGCGAAGCCAAAAACATTCAGTACTTC.

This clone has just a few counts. The CDR3 loop is CASSIDTGFYEQYF. The CDR3, as DNA: TGTGCCAGTAGTATAGATACAGGGTTCTACGAGCAGTACTTC. V is TRBV19 and J is TRBJ2-7, with a weak D call TRBD1 (6 bases). Germline values: CDR1 LNHDA, CDR2 SQIVND (reference sequence). The V and J ends lost 0 bases and 3 bases respectively, with 9 bases between them. There are 14 residues in the CDR3.

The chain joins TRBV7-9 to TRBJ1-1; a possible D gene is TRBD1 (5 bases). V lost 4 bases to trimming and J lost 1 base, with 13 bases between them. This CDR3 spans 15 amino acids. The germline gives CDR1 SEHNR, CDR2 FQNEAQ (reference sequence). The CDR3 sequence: CASSSGGWWNTEAFF. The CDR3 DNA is TGTGCCAGCAGCTCCGGGGGGTGGTGGAACACTGAAGCTTTCTTT.

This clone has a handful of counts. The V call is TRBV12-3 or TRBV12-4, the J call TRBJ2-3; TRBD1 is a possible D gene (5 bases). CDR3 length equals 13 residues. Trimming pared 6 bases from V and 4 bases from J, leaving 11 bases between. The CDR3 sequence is CASRPTVSDTQYF. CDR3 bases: TGTGCCAGCAGGCCGACAGTCTCAGATACGCAGTATTTT.

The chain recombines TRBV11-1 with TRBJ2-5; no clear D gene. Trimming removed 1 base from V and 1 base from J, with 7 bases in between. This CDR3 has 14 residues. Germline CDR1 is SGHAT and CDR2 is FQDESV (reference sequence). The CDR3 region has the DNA TGTGCCAGCAGCTTAGGCCAACGCCAAGAGACCCAGTACTTC. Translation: CASSLGQRQETQYF.

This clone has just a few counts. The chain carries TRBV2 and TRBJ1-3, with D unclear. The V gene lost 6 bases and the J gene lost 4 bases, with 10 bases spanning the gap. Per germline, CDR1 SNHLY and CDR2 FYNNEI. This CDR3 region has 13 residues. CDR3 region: CASRMAAGNTIYF. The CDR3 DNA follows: TGTGCCAGCAGAATGGCAGCCGGAAACACCATATATTTT.

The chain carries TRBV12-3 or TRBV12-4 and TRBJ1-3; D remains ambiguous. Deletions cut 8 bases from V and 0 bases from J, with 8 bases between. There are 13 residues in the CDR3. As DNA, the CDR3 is TGTGCCAGCTTAGGTATCTCTGGAAACACCATATATTTT. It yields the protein CASLGISGNTIYF.

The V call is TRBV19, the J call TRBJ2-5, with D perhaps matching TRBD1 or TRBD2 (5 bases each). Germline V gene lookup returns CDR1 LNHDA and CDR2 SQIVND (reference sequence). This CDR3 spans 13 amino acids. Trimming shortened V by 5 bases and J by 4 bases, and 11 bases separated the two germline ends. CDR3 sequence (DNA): TGTGCCAGTAGTCTGAACGGGGCAGAGACCCAGTACTTC. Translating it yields CASSLNGAETQYF.

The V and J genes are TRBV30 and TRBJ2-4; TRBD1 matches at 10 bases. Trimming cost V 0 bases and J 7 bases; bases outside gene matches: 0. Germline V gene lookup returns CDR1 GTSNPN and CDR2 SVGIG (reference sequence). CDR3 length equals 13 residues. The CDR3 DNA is TGTGCCTGGAGTGTGGACAGGGGGAACATTCAGTACTTC. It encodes CAWSVDRGNIQYF.

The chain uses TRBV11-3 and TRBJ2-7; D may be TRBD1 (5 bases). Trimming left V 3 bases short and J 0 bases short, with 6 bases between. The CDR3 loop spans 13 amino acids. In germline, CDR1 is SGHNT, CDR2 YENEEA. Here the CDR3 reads CASSFDSSYEQYF. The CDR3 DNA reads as TGTGCCAGCAGCTTCGACAGCTCCTACGAGCAGTACTTC. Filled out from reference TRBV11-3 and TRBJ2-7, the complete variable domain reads EAGVVQSPRYKIIEKKQPVAFWCNPISGHNTLYWYLQNLGQGPELLIRYENEEAVDDSQLPKDRFSAERLKGVDSTLKIQPAELGDSAVYLCASSFDSSYEQYFGPGTRLTVT.

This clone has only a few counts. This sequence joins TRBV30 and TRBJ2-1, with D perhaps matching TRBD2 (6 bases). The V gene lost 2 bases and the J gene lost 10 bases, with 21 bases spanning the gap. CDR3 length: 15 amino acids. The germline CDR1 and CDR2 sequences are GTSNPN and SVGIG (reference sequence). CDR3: CAWSPPGLSSGEQFF. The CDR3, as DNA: TGTGCCTGGAGTCCACCGGGACTCTCTTCAGGCGAGCAGTTCTTC.

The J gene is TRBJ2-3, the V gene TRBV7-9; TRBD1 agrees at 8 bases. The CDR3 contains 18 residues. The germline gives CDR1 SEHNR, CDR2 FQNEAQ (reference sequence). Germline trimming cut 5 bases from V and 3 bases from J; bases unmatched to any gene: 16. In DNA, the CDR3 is TGTGCCAGCAGCCGCCCAATACCCGGGACAGGAGATACAGATACGCAGTATTTT. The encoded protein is CASSRPIPGTGDTDTQYF.

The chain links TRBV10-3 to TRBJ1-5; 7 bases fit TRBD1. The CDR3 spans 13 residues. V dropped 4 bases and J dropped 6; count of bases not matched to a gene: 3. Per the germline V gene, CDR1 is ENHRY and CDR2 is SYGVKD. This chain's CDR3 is CAISAGDSQPQHF. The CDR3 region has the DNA TGTGCCATCAGTGCAGGGGACAGTCAGCCCCAGCATTTT.

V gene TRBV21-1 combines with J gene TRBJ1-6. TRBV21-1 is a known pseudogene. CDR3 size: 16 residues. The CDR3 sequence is CASTSLGSSYNSPLHF. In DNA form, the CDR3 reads TGTGCCAGCACCTCGCTGGGTAGCTCCTATAATTCACCCCTCCACTTT.

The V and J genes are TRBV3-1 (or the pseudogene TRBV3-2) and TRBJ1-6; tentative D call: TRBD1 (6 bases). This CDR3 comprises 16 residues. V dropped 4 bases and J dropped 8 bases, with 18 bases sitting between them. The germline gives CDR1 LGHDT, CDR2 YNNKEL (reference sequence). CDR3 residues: CASSPSHSPGDSPLHF. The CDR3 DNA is TGTGCCAGCAGCCCGAGCCACTCCCCAGGGGATTCACCCCTCCACTTT.

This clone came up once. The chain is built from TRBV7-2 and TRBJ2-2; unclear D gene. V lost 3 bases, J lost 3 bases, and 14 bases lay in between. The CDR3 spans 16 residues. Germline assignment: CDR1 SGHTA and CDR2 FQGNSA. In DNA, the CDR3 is TGTGCCAGCAGCTTTACATCGTTACCGGACACCGGGGAGCTGTTTTTT. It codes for CASSFTSLPDTGELFF.

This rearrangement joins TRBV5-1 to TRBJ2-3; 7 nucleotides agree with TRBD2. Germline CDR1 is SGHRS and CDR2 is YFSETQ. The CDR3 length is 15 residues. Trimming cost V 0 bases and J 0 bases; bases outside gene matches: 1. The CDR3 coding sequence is TGCGCCAGCAGCTTGGGCGGGGGAAGCACAGATACGCAGTATTTT. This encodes CASSLGGGSTDTQYF.

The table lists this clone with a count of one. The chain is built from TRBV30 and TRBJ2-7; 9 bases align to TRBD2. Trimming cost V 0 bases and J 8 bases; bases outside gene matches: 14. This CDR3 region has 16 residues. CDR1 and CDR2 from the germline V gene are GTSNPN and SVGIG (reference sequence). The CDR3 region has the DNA TGTGCCTGGAGTGTTCGACCATCGGCGGGGGGGCTCCAGCAGTACTTC. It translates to CAWSVRPSAGGLQQYF.

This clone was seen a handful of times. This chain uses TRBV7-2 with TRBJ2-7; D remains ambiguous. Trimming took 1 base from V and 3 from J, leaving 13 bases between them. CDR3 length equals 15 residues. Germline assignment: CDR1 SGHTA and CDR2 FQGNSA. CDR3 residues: CASSLEYWQDYEQYF. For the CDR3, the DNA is TGTGCCAGCAGCTTAGAGTACTGGCAGGACTACGAGCAGTACTTC.

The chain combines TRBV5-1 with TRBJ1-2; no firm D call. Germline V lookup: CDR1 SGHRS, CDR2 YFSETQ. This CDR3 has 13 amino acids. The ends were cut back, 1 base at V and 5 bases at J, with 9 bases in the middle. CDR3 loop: CASSLTIGYGYTF. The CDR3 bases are TGCGCCAGCAGCTTGACAATAGGGTATGGCTACACCTTC.

This CDR3 is CASSRTESYEQYF. DNA for the CDR3: TGTGCCAGCAGCCGGACGGAGTCCTACGAGCAGTACTTC. The V call is TRBV7-3, the J call TRBJ2-7, with D uncertain. This CDR3 has 13 amino acids. Germline assignment: CDR1 SGHTA and CDR2 FQGTGA. V lost 5 bases and J lost 1, with 9 bases in between. Complete variable domain (other parts from reference TRBV7-3 and TRBJ2-7): GAGVSQTPSNKVTEKGKYVELRCDPISGHTALYWYRQSLGQGPEFLIYFQGTGAADDSGLPNDRFFAVRPEGSVSTLKIQRTERGDSAVYLCASSRTESYEQYFGPGTRLTVT.

This CDR3 reads CASSYGTGTGLYEQYF. The CDR3 DNA sequence: TGTGCCAGTAGTTATGGAACCGGGACAGGCCTTTACGAGCAGTACTTC. The chain is built from TRBV19 and TRBJ2-7; 8 nucleotides agree with TRBD1. V was pared by 5 bases and J by 4 bases, with 13 bases of the junction left unmatched. The CDR3 totals 16 residues. Germline V CDR1 and CDR2: LNHDA, SQIVND (reference sequence).

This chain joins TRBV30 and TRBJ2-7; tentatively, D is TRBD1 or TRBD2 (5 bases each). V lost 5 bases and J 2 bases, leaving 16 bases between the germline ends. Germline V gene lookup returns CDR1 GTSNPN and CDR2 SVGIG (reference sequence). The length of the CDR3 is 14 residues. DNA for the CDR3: TGTGCCTGGGAACCGGGACCGCGACCCTACGAGCAGTACTTC. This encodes CAWEPGPRPYEQYF.